The next 30 T cell receptor beta chains were all read from a single sample in a study of shared clonotypes between healthy human individuals. Profiling relied on immunoSEQ multiplex PCR, and the TCRdb table lists in-frame clones only, not all of them. The table lists roughly 1,500,000 clones, under 99% of them singletons. The sequenced sample consisted of naive CD4+ T cells sorted from blood. The subset: CD45RA+ positively selected. These receptors were taken from a young man in good health.

V usage is TRBV2 and J usage is TRBJ1-5, with D possibly TRBD1 on 5 matching bases. From germline, CDR1 is SNHLY and CDR2 FYNNEI. CDR3 size: 16 residues. Trimming stripped 1 base from V and 5 bases from J, with 15 bases between. In DNA, the CDR3 is TGTGCCAGCAGTGAAGGGGGGAGGAGAACTTATCAGCCCCAGCATTTT. This encodes CASSEGGRRTYQPQHF. Based on the CDR3 plus reference TRBV2 and TRBJ1-5, the full variable domain is EPEVTQTPSHQVTQMGQEVILRCVPISNHLYFYWYRQILGQKVEFLVSFYNNEISEKSEIFDDQFSVERPDGSNFTLKIRSTKLEDSAMYFCASSEGGRRTYQPQHFGDGTRLSIL.

This rearrangement joins TRBV5-4 to TRBJ2-1; 8 positions match TRBD1. The ends lost 7 bases at V and 4 bases at J; junction bases unmatched: 10. This CDR3 contains 15 residues. CDR1 SGHNT and CDR2 YYREEE come from the germline V gene (reference sequence). CDR3 DNA sequence: TGTGCCAGCTCACCGAGGGACAGGCCTTACAATGAGCAGTTCTTC. This encodes CASSPRDRPYNEQFF.

The table lists this clone with a count of one. The CDR3 region is CASSFNGQYNEQFF. In nucleotides, the CDR3 is TGTGCCAGCAGCTTCAATGGACAGTACAATGAGCAGTTCTTC. The chain carries TRBV7-9 and TRBJ2-1, with D perhaps matching TRBD1 (6 bases). V lost 3 bases and J lost 4, with 10 bases in between. Germline V gene sequence: CDR1 SEHNR, CDR2 FQNEAQ (reference sequence). The CDR3 covers 14 residues.

The chain joins TRBV7-9 to TRBJ2-1, with D perhaps TRBD1 or TRBD2 (5 bases each). Per the germline V gene, CDR1 is SEHNR and CDR2 is FQNEAQ (reference sequence). The CDR3 extends over 16 amino acids. V was clipped by 5 bases and J by 4 bases, with 18 bases between them. The CDR3, as DNA: TGTGCCAGCAGCCCCGGTGGGGGAGATGGTTACAATGAGCAGTTCTTC. It translates to CASSPGGGDGYNEQFF.

The chain is built from TRBV28 and TRBJ2-1, with D possibly being TRBD2 (5 bases). The CDR3 has 17 amino acids. V was cut by 4 bases and J by 8 bases, with 24 bases left in between. Looked up from germline, CDR1 is MDHEN and CDR2 is SYDVKM. CDR3 loop: CASSSHQWGGRVDEQFF. CDR3 nucleotides: TGTGCCAGCAGTTCACACCAATGGGGTGGGAGAGTTGATGAGCAGTTCTTC.

This clone was picked up one time. The CDR3 loop is CASSLRGSGRALGNEQFF. The CDR3 DNA sequence: TGTGCCAGCAGCTTGAGGGGTAGCGGGAGGGCCCTCGGGAATGAGCAGTTCTTC. The V and J genes are TRBV5-4 and TRBJ2-1; 11 positions agree with TRBD2. The CDR3 spans 18 residues. The germline V gene encodes CDR1 SGHNT and CDR2 YYREEE (reference sequence). Losses at the gene ends were 1 base for V and 7 bases for J; bases not matched to a gene: 13. The whole variable domain, remainder taken from reference TRBV5-4 and TRBJ2-1, is ETGVTQSPTHLIKTRGQQVTLRCSSQSGHNTVSWYQQALGQGPQFIFQYYREEENGRGNFPPRFSGLQFPNYSSELNVNALELDDSALYLCASSLRGSGRALGNEQFFGPGTRLTVL.

The V and J genes are TRBV7-9 and TRBJ1-2, with a tentative D call TRBD1 (5 bases). The germline V gene encodes CDR1 SEHNR and CDR2 FQNEAQ (reference sequence). This CDR3 spans 15 amino acids. Trimming took 4 bases from V and 2 from J, leaving 14 bases between them. For the CDR3, the DNA is TGTGCCAGCAGCTACGTCGACGGGGCGAACTATGGCTACACCTTC. This sequence encodes CASSYVDGANYGYTF.

The rearrangement joins TRBV19 to TRBJ2-2, with TRBD2 matching 10 bases. Trimming took 4 bases from V and 8 from J; bases not matched to a gene: 7. Germline assignment: CDR1 LNHDA and CDR2 SQIVND (reference sequence). CDR3 length equals 15 residues. CDR3 protein: CASSTQREGLGELFF. The CDR3 region has the DNA TGTGCCAGTAGTACCCAGCGGGAGGGCCTAGGGGAGCTGTTTTTT.

This chain links TRBV30 with TRBJ2-7; 9 positions match TRBD2. V shed 3 bases and J 0 bases; nucleotides not matched to a gene: 9. This CDR3 contains 16 residues. The germline V gene encodes CDR1 GTSNPN and CDR2 SVGIG (reference sequence). CDR3 nucleotide sequence: TGTGCCTGGAGGGGGGGAGCGGGAGGCAGCTCCTACGAGCAGTACTTC. Its translation: CAWRGGAGGSSYEQYF.

The V and J genes are TRBV29-1 and TRBJ2-3; 7 bases align to TRBD2. The V gene's germline CDR1 is SQVTM and CDR2 ANQGSEA. V dropped 4 bases and J dropped 1; count of bases not matched to a gene: 11. This CDR3 has 16 residues. As DNA, the CDR3 is TGCAGCGTTGGGGCTAGCGGTACTCTGGGCACAGATACGCAGTATTTT. Its protein product is CSVGASGTLGTDTQYF.

CDR3 DNA: TGTGCCAGTAGTAATTTCCACGGCAGGGGGCTTGGCTACACCTTC. Translation: CASSNFHGRGLGYTF. The chain recombines TRBV25-1 with TRBJ1-2; 8 bases are shared with TRBD1. The length of the CDR3 is 15 residues. Germline assignment: CDR1 MGHDK and CDR2 SYGVNS. V dropped 9 bases and J dropped 7; count of bases not matched to a gene: 16.

The chain recombines TRBV27 with TRBJ2-2; D remains unclear. The V gene's germline CDR1 is MNHEY and CDR2 SMNVEV (reference sequence). The ends were cut back, 0 bases at V and 8 bases at J, with 10 bases in the middle. The CDR3 consists of 14 residues. The CDR3 spells CASSLSEILGELFF. CDR3 coding DNA: TGTGCCAGCAGTTTATCTGAAATTCTAGGGGAGCTGTTTTTT.

V gene TRBV11-2 combines with J gene TRBJ2-7, with a tentative D call TRBD2 (5 bases). V dropped 3 bases and J dropped 1 base, with 7 bases sitting between them. CDR1 and CDR2 from the germline V gene are SGHAT and FQNNGV. The length of the CDR3 is 13 residues. The CDR3 DNA reads as TGTGCCAGCAGCTTCGGGATGTCCTACGAGCAGTACTTC. Its translation: CASSFGMSYEQYF.

The rearrangement uses TRBV4-2 and TRBJ1-4; 7 bases align to TRBD1. In germline, CDR1 is LGHNA, CDR2 YNFKEQ. The V gene end was trimmed by 4 bases and the J gene end by 5 bases; junction bases not matched to a gene: 10. The CDR3 is 16 residues long. The CDR3 sequence is CASSPGTRDRNEKLFF. The CDR3 bases are TGTGCCAGCAGCCCTGGGACCCGGGACAGAAATGAAAAACTGTTTTTT.

With respect to this clone: Other DNA sequences in the same sample also yield this CDR3. The chain couples TRBV6-5 to TRBJ2-7; a possible D gene is TRBD1 (6 bases). Trimming pared 2 bases from V and 4 bases from J, leaving 9 bases between. The CDR3 runs to 13 residues. Per germline, CDR1 MNHEY and CDR2 SVGAGI. CDR3 protein: CASSYTGQYEQYF. The CDR3 nucleotides are TGTGCCAGCAGTTACACGGGACAATACGAGCAGTACTTC.

The genes are TRBV2 and TRBJ1-1; D uncertain. The CDR3 is 15 residues long. Germline lookup yields CDR1 SNHLY and CDR2 FYNNEI. V was trimmed by 6 bases and J by 4 bases, leaving 18 bases between them. CDR3 in amino acids: CASSERPPAVTEAFF. The CDR3 DNA sequence: TGTGCCAGCAGCGAACGACCCCCCGCGGTCACTGAAGCTTTCTTT.

The chain combines TRBV19 with TRBJ2-1; 12 positions match TRBD2. Germline V gene data show CDR1 as LNHDA and CDR2 as SQIVND (reference sequence). J lost 1 base, V lost 3 bases, and 13 bases had no gene match. This CDR3 region has 20 residues. The CDR3 coding sequence is TGTGCCAGTAGTATGGGTCCTAGCGGGAGGGGTTTAGGGTCCTACAATGAGCAGTTCTTC. Translating gives CASSMGPSGRGLGSYNEQFF.

The chain recombines TRBV18 with TRBJ2-7; TRBD1 aligns across 10 bases. The CDR3 extends over 17 amino acids. The V gene end was trimmed by 3 bases and the J gene end by 6 bases; junction bases not matched to a gene: 14. Germline-derived CDR1 and CDR2 are KGHSH and LQKENI. The CDR3 spells CASSPPFRGTGVGEQYF. The CDR3 bases are TGTGCCAGCTCACCCCCTTTTCGGGGGACAGGGGTGGGCGAGCAGTACTTC.

The chain joins TRBV28 to TRBJ2-5, with 11 bases aligning to TRBD2. The CDR3 has 15 residues. Trimming cost V 3 bases and J 5 bases; bases outside gene matches: 5. Germline V gives CDR1 MDHEN, CDR2 SYDVKM. The CDR3 loop is CASSFSGRAKETQYF. CDR3 bases: TGTGCCAGCAGTTTTAGCGGGAGGGCCAAGGAGACCCAGTACTTC.

V and J are TRBV11-2 and TRBJ2-7, with D unresolved. The CDR3 covers 15 residues. V gave up 0 bases and J gave up 4 bases, with 13 bases separating them. Germline V CDR1 and CDR2: SGHAT, FQNNGV. The CDR3 spells CASSLDRPSSYEQYF. CDR3 sequence (DNA): TGTGCCAGCAGCTTAGACCGGCCAAGTTCATACGAGCAGTACTTC. The full variable domain, rest sourced from reference TRBV11-2 and TRBJ2-7, is EAGVAQSPRYKIIEKRQSVAFWCNPISGHATLYWYQQILGQGPKLLIQFQNNGVVDDSQLPKDRFSAERLKGVDSTLKIQPAKLEDSAVYLCASSLDRPSSYEQYFGPGTRLTVT.

The J gene is TRBJ2-1, the V gene TRBV30; the D is unclear. V gave up 2 bases and J gave up 0 bases, with 8 bases separating them. The CDR3 covers 14 residues. Germline V gene data show CDR1 as GTSNPN and CDR2 as SVGIG (reference sequence). CDR3 sequence (DNA): TGTGCCTGGAGTTTAAGTTCCTCCTACAATGAGCAGTTCTTC. This translates into CAWSLSSSYNEQFF. Combining the CDR3 with reference TRBV30 and TRBJ2-1 gives the whole variable domain SQTIHQWPATLVQPVGSPLSLECTVEGTSNPNLYWYRQAAGRGLQLLFYSVGIGQISSEVPQNLSASRPQDRQFILSSKKLLLSDSGFYLCAWSLSSSYNEQFFGPGTRLTVL.

The V gene is TRBV5-4, the J gene TRBJ2-7, with TRBD2 identical over 11 bases. J was trimmed by 0 bases and V by 4 bases; bases with no gene match: 3. The CDR3 has 15 residues. Germline assignment: CDR1 SGHNT and CDR2 YYREEE (reference sequence). The CDR3 protein is CASSQGLAASYEQYF. DNA of the CDR3: TGTGCCAGCAGCCAGGGACTAGCGGCCTCCTACGAGCAGTACTTC.

The chain combines TRBV5-6 with TRBJ2-3, with 8 bases aligning to TRBD2. This CDR3 contains 15 residues. Germline trimming cut 2 bases from V and 2 bases from J; bases unmatched to any gene: 4. Germline CDR1 and CDR2: SGHDT and YYEEEE. CDR3 nucleotides: TGTGCCAGCAGCTTAACTAGCGGACTCACAGATACGCAGTATTTT. Its protein is CASSLTSGLTDTQYF.

The gene calls are TRBV14 and TRBJ2-1, with D maybe TRBD1 (6 bases). Trimming stripped 4 bases from V and 7 bases from J, with 11 bases between. Germline V CDR1 and CDR2: SGHDN, FVKESK. The CDR3 runs 13 residues. The CDR3: CASSRTVWNEQFF. In nucleotides, the CDR3 is TGTGCCAGCAGCCGGACAGTTTGGAATGAGCAGTTCTTC.

V and J are TRBV18 and TRBJ1-1; 8 bases are shared with TRBD1. V was clipped by 5 bases and J by 6 bases; unmatched bases: 11. The V gene's germline CDR1 is KGHSH and CDR2 LQKENI. The CDR3 has 15 amino acids. Here the CDR3 reads CASSSSGQGFSEAFF. The CDR3, as DNA: TGTGCCAGCTCATCTTCAGGACAGGGCTTCTCTGAAGCTTTCTTT.

This chain uses TRBV5-4 with TRBJ2-5; 11 bases match TRBD2. This CDR3 is built from 17 residues. CDR1 and CDR2 from the germline V gene are SGHNT and YYREEE (reference sequence). The J segment lost 1 base and the V segment lost 4 bases, leaving 9 bases of the junction unmatched. CDR3 nucleotide sequence: TGTGCCAGCAGCGTCGTACCGGGACTAGCGGTCCAAGAGACCCAGTACTTC. Protein sequence: CASSVVPGLAVQETQYF.

With regard to this clone: This specimen includes other DNA sequences encoding the same CDR3. The chain employs TRBV7-2 and TRBJ2-3, with D possibly matching TRBD2 (5 bases). Trimming took 4 bases from V and 7 from J, leaving 6 bases between them. The CDR3 has 11 amino acids. CDR1 and CDR2 (germline): SGHTA, FQGNSA. CDR3 sequence: CASSSGNTQYF. CDR3 nucleotide sequence: TGTGCCAGCAGCTCCGGGAATACGCAGTATTTT.

This sequence joins TRBV7-8 and TRBJ2-2, with D perhaps matching TRBD2 (5 bases). The germline V gene encodes CDR1 SGHVS and CDR2 FQNEAQ. Trimming left V 1 base short and J 5 bases short, with 11 bases between. The CDR3 length is 15 residues. CDR3 protein: CASSLEGSWTGELFF. In nucleotides, the CDR3 is TGTGCCAGCAGCTTAGAAGGGAGTTGGACCGGGGAGCTGTTTTTT.

The chain combines TRBV9 with TRBJ2-1, with TRBD2 matching over 11 bases. Germline V gives CDR1 SGDLS, CDR2 YYNGEE. Losses at the gene ends were 0 bases for V and 7 bases for J; bases not matched to a gene: 9. The CDR3 is made up of 17 amino acids. The CDR3 protein is CASSVDLSGRARNEQFF. CDR3 sequence (DNA): TGTGCCAGCAGCGTAGATCTTAGCGGGAGGGCCCGTAATGAGCAGTTCTTC.

This chain uses TRBV5-1 with TRBJ2-3, with 7 bases matching TRBD1. The trim removed 4 bases at V and 8 bases at J, leaving 13 bases unmatched. This CDR3 comprises 15 residues. Germline V gene data show CDR1 as SGHRS and CDR2 as YFSETQ. The CDR3 loop reads CASSEGQGEFGTQYF. CDR3 sequence (DNA): TGCGCCAGCAGCGAGGGGCAGGGGGAATTTGGTACGCAGTATTTT.